These T cell receptor beta chains were read from a single sample in a study of identical twins' blood T cells. Using its own MiXCR run on the 5' RACE reads, TCRdb lists one record per CDR3 protein. This sample has fewer than 450,000 distinct CDR3 sequences, with over 25% found just once. Input material: PBMCs. The origin of the receptors is a woman between 18 and 49 years old in good health. The CDR3 runs from the conserved cysteine through the conserved F or W. D genes are given only for firm matches. The size entry is marked missing in some rows and otherwise reads once, few, many or a size class.

v_call,d_call,j_call,clone_size,cdr3_aa,cdr3_nt
TRBV6-5,-,TRBJ1-1,-,CASSYGRGSTAFF,TGTGCCAGCAGTTACGGGCGGGGATCGACAGCTTTCTTT
TRBV19,-,TRBJ1-6,-,CASTMQSPWAPLHF,TGTGCCAGTACTATGCAGAGTCCATGGGCACCCCTCCACTTT
TRBV20-1,-,TRBJ1-5,-,CSASLGPSNRPQHF,TGCAGTGCTAGTCTGGGTCCGAGCAATCGGCCCCAGCATTTT
TRBV2,-,TRBJ2-5,many,CASSYSQETQYF,TGTGCCAGCAGTTACAGCCAGGAGACCCAGTACTTC
TRBV18,-,TRBJ1-5,many,CASSPNSNQPQHF,TGTGCCAGCAGCCCCAACAGCAATCAGCCCCAGCATTTT
TRBV11-3,-,TRBJ2-2,-,CASSLIQTGELFF,TGTGCCAGCAGCTTAATCCAAACCGGGGAGCTGTTTTTT
TRBV20-1,TRBD1,TRBJ1-1,-,CSARTGAFLEAFF,TGCAGTGCTCGGACAGGGGCGTTCCTTGAAGCTTTCTTT
TRBV12-3/TRBV12-4,-,TRBJ2-5,few,CASSSYDSQETQYF,TGTGCCAGCAGTTCGTACGACAGTCAAGAGACCCAGTACTTC
TRBV4-2,-,TRBJ2-2,many,CASRRETGELFF,TGTGCCAGTAGACGGGAAACCGGGGAGCTGTTTTTT
TRBV30,-,TRBJ1-2,-,CAWSEAGYYYGYTF,TGTGCCTGGAGTGAGGCGGGCTACTATTATGGCTACACCTTC